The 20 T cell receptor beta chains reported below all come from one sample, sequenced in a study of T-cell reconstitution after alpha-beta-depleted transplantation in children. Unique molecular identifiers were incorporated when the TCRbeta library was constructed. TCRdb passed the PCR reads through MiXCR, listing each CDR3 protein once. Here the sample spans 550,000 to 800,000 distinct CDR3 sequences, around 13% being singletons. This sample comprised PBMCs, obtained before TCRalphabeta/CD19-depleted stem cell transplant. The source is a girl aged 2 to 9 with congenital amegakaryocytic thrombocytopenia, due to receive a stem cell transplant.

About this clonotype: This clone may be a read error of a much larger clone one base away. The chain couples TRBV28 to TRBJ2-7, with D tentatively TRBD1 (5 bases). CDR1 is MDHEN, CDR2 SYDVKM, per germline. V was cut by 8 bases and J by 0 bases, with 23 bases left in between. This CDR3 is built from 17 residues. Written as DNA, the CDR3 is TGTGCCAGCCGAACTGACCCCAGGGTTATTAGCTCCTACGAGCAGTACTTC. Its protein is CASRTDPRVISSYEQYF.

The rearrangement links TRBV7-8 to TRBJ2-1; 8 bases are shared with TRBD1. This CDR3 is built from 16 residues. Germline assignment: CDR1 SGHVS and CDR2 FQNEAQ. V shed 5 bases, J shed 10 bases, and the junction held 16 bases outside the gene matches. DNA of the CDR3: TGTGCCAGCAGCCATATCAGGGGGCATATGTCCAAGGAGCAGTTCTTC. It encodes CASSHIRGHMSKEQFF.

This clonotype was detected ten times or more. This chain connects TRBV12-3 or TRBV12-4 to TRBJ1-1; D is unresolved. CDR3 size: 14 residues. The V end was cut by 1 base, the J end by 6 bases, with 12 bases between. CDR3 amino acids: CASSLGTPGSEAFF. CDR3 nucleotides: TGTGCCAGCAGTTTAGGGACGCCGGGCTCTGAAGCTTTCTTT.

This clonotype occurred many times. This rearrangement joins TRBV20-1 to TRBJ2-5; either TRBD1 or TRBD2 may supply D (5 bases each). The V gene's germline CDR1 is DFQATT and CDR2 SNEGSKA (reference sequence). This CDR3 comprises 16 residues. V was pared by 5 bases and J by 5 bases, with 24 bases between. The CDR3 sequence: CSAPVQIMGVRETQYF. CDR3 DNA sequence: TGCAGTGCTCCCGTCCAAATTATGGGGGTTCGGGAGACCCAGTACTTC.

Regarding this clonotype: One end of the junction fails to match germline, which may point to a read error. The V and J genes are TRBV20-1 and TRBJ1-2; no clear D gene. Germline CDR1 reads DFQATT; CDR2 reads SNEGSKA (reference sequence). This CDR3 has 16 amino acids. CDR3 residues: CCASLLAAVGNYGYTF. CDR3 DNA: TGCTGTGCTAGCTTATTAGCGGCTGTGGGGAACTATGGCTACACCTTC.

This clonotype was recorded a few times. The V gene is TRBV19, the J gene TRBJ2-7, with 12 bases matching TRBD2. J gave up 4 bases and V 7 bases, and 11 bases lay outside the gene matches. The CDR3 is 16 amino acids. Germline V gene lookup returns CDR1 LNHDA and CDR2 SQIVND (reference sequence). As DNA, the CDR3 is TGTGCCAGTACTCGACTAGCGGGAGATGGGATTTACGAGCAGTACTTC. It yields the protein CASTRLAGDGIYEQYF.

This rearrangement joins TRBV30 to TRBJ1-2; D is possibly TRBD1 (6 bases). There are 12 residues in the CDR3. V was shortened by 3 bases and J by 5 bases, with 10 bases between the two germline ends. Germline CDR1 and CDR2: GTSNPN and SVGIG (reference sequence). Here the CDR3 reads CAWRLQGYGYTF. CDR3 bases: TGTGCCTGGAGGTTACAGGGATATGGCTACACCTTC.

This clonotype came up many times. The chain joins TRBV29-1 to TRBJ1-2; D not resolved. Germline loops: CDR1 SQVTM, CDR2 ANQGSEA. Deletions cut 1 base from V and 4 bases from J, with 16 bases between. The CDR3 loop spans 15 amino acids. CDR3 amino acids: CSVEARKPTSYGYTF. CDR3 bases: TGCAGCGTTGAAGCAAGGAAACCGACATCCTATGGCTACACCTTC.

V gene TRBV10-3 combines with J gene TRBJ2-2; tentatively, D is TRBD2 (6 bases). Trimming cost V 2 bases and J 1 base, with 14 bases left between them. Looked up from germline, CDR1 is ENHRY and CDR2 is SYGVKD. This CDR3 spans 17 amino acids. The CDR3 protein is CAISEPRIAVNTGELFF. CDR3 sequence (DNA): TGTGCCATCAGTGAGCCTAGGATAGCGGTGAACACCGGGGAGCTGTTTTTT.

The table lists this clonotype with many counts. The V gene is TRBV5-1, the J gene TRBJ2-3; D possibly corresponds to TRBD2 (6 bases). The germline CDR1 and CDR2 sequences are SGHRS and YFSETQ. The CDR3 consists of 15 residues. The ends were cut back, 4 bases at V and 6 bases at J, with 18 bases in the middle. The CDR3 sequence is CASSPQDYRVDTQYF. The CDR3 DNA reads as TGCGCCAGCAGCCCGCAGGACTACCGCGTGGATACGCAGTATTTT.

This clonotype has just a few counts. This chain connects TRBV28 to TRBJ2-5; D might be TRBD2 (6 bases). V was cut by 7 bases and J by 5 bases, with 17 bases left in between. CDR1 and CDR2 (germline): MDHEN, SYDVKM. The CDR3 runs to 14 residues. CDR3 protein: CASKVWWRDETQYF. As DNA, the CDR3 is TGTGCCAGCAAGGTGTGGTGGAGGGATGAGACCCAGTACTTC.

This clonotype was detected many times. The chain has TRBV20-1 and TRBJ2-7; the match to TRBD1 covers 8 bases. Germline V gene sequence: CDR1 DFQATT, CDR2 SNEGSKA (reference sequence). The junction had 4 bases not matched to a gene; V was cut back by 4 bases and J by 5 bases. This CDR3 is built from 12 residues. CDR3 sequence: CSANRGFNEQYF. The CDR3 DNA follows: TGCAGTGCTAACAGGGGGTTCAACGAGCAGTACTTC.

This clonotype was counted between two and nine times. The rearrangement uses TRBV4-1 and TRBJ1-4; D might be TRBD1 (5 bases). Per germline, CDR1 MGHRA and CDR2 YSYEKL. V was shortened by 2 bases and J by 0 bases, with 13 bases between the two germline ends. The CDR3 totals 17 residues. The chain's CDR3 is CASSQFRADATNEKLFF. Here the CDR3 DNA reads TGCGCCAGCAGCCAATTCAGGGCGGATGCAACTAATGAAAAACTGTTTTTT.

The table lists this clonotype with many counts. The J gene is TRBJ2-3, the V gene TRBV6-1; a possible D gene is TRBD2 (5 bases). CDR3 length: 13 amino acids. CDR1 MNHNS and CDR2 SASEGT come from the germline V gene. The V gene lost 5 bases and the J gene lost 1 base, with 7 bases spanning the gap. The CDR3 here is CASSISGTDTQYF. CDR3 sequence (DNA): TGTGCCAGCAGTATTAGCGGCACAGATACGCAGTATTTT.

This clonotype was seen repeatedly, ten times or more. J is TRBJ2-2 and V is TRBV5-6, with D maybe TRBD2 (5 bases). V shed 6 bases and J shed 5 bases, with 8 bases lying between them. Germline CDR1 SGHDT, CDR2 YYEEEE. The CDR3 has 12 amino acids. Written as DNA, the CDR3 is TGTGCCAGCAACTTAGCGACCGGGGAGCTGTTTTTT. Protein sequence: CASNLATGELFF.

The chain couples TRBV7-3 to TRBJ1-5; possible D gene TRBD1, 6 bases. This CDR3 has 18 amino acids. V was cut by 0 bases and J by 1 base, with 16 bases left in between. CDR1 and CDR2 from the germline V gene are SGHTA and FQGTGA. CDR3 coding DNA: TGTGCCAGCAGCTTAACGCTACAACAGGGAAAGAGCAATCAGCCCCAGCATTTT. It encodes CASSLTLQQGKSNQPQHF.

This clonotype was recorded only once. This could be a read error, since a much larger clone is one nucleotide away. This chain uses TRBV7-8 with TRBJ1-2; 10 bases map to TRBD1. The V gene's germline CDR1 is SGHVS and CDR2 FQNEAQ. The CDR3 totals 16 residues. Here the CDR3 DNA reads TGTGCCAGCAGCTTGAGGGACAGGGGCCCCACCTATGGCGACACCTTC. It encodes CASSLRDRGPTYGDTF.

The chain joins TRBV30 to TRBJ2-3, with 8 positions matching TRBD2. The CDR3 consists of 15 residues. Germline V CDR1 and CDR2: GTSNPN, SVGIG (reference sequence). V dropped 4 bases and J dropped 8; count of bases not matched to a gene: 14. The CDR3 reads CAWTGVSGMAGTQYF. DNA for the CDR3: TGTGCCTGGACGGGTGTTAGCGGGATGGCGGGTACGCAGTATTTT.

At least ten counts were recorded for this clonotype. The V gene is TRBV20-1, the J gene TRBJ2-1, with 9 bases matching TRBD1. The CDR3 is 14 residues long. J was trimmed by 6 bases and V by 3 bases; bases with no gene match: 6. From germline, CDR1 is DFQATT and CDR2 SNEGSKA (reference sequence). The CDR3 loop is CSARTGQGSNEQFF. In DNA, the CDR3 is TGCAGTGCTAGGACGGGACAGGGCTCCAATGAGCAGTTCTTC.

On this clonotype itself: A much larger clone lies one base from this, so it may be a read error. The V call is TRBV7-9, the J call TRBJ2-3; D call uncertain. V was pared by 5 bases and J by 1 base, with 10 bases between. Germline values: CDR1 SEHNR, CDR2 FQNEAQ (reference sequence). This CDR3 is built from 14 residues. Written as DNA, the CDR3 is TGTGCCAGCAGCCTCCCCCATGGCACAGATACGCAGTATTTT. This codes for CASSLPHGTDTQYF.